The clone carrying this T cell receptor beta chain was seen only once. This sample was taken from a study of blood T cell repertoires in COVID-19. Study in general: Sources were T cells, B-cell-depleted T cells, or PBMCs; the material itself was cDNA or gDNA.

Original analysis: Amplification from reference gene primers served as the basis for estimated nucleated cell counts. The protocol was immunoSEQ multiplex PCR, while the TCRdb copy is restricted to in-frame clones and leaves out a portion. Clone size and the V and J calls come from that table; the DNA yielded D and trimming. This table holds 150,000 or so clones, about 88% found once. The sample taken for sequencing was peripheral blood. The sequence was collected from a woman aged 45 to 65 with COVID-19, enrolled during active disease.

The CDR3 bases are TGTGCCAGCAGCCAAGGTTTAGGGGCGGGGGCCACAGATACGCAGTATTTT. Translating it yields CASSQGLGAGATDTQYF. The rearrangement links TRBV4-2 to TRBJ2-3; tentatively, D is TRBD2 (7 bases). V lost 1 base, J lost 2 bases, and 16 bases lay in between. In germline, CDR1 is LGHNA, CDR2 YNFKEQ. The CDR3 extends over 17 amino acids.